The clone carrying this T cell receptor (beta chain) was recorded once. The CDR3 is 14 amino acids. V was cut by 9 bases and J by 1 base, with 15 bases left in between. Germline lookup yields CDR1 SGHVS and CDR2 FQNEAQ. This sample is drawn from a study of blood T cell repertoires in COVID-19. Study at large: COVID-19 samples from acute and convalescent phases originated in the United States, Italy and Spain. PBMCs, B-cell-depleted T cells, or T cells provided the cDNA or gDNA that made up the material.

Authors' analysis steps: Scientists estimated how many nucleated cells there were by amplifying reference gene primers. The data were produced by immunoSEQ multiplex PCR, yet TCRdb's version contains in-frame clones alone and is incomplete. V, J and clone size are those of that table, while D and trimming were read from the DNA. Of about 170,000 clones listed, around four fifths are singletons. The TCR comes from a woman between 65 and 79 years old who had recovered from COVID-19. The rearrangement uses TRBV7-8 and TRBJ1-1; no clear D gene. Sequencing was carried out using peripheral blood. CDR3 DNA: TGTGCCAGGACCCCGCCGGGGAGGAACACTGAAGCTTTCTTT. It is translated as CARTPPGRNTEAFF.